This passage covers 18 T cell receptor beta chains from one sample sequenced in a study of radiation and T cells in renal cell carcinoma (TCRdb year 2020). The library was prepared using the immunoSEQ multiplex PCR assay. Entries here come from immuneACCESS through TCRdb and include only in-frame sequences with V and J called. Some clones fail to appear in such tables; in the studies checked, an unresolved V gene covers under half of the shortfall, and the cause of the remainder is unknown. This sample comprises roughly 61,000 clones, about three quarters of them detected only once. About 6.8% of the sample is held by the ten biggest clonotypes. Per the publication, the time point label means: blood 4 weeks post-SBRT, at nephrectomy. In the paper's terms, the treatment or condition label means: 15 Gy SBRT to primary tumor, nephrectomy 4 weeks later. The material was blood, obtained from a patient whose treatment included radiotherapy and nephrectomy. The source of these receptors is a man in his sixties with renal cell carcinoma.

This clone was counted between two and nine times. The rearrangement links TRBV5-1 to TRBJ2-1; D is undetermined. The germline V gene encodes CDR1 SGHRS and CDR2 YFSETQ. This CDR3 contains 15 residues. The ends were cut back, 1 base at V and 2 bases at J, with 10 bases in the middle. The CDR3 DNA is TGCGCCAGCAGCTTGAGTAGCCTAGCCTACAATGAGCAGTTCTTC. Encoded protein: CASSLSSLAYNEQFF. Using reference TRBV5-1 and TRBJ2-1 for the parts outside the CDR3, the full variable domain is KAGVTQTPRYLIKTRGQQVTLSCSPISGHRSVSWYQQTPGQGLQFLFEYFSETQRNKGNFPGRFSGRQFSNSRSEMNVSTLELGDSALYLCASSLSSLAYNEQFFGPGTRLTVL.

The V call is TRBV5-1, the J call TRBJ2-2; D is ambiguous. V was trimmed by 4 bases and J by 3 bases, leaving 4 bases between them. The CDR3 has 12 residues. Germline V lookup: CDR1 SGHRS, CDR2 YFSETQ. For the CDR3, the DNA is TGCGCCAGCAGCGTGGACACCGGGGAGCTGTTTTTT. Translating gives CASSVDTGELFF.

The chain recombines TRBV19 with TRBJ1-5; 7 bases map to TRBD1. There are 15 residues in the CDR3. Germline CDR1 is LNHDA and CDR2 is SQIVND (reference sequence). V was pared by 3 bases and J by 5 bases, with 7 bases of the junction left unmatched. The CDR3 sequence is CASSIREGAHQPQHF. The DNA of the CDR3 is TGTGCCAGTAGTATTAGAGAGGGGGCCCATCAGCCCCAGCATTTT.

CDR3: CASSSSGGTDTQYF. In nucleotides, the CDR3 is TGTGCCAGTAGTTCTAGCGGGGGCACAGATACGCAGTATTTT. V is TRBV19 and J is TRBJ2-3; 9 nucleotides align to TRBD2. Germline V CDR1 and CDR2: LNHDA, SQIVND (reference sequence). The J segment lost 1 base and the V segment lost 5 bases, leaving 1 base of the junction unmatched. This CDR3 spans 14 amino acids.

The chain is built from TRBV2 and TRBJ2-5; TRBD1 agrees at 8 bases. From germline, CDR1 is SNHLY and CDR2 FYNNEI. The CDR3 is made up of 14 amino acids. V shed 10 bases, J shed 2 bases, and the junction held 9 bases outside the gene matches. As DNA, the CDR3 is TGTGCCACTAGCCGGGACAGGAAACAAGAGACCCAGTACTTC. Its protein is CATSRDRKQETQYF. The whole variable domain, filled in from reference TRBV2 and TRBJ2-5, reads EPEVTQTPSHQVTQMGQEVILRCVPISNHLYFYWYRQILGQKVEFLVSFYNNEISEKSEIFDDQFSVERPDGSNFTLKIRSTKLEDSAMYFCATSRDRKQETQYFGPGTRLLVL.

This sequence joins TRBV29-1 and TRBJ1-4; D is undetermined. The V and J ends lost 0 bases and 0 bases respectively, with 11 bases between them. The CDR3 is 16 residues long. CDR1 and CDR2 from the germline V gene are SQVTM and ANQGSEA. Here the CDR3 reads CSVEEGTDPTNEKLFF. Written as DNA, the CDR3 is TGCAGCGTTGAAGAGGGTACGGACCCAACTAATGAAAAACTGTTTTTT.

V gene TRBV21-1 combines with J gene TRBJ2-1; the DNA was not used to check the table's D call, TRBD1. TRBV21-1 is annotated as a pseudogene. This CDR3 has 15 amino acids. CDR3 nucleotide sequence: TGTGCCAGCAGCAAAGGGTGGACATACTACAATGAGCAGTTCTTC. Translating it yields CASSKGWTYYNEQFF.

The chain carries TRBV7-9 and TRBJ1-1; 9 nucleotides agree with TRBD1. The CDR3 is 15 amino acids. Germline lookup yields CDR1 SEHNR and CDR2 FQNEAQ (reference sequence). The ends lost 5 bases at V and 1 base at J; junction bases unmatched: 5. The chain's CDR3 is CASSPEGQGNTEAFF. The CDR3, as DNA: TGTGCCAGCAGCCCAGAGGGACAGGGGAACACTGAAGCTTTCTTT.

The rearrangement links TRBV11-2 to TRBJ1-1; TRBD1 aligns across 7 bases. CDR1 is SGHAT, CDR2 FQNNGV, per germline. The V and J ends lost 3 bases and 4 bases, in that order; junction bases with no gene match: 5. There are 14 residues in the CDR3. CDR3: CASSLDRLATEAFF. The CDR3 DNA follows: TGTGCCAGCAGCTTGGACAGGTTGGCCACTGAAGCTTTCTTT.

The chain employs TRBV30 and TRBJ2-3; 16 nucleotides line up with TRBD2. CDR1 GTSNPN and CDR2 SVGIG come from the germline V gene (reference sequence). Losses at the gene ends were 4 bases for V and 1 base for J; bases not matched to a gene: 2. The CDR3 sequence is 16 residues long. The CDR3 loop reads CAWTGTSGGGTDTQYF. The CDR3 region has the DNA TGTGCCTGGACGGGGACTAGCGGGGGGGGCACAGATACGCAGTATTTT.

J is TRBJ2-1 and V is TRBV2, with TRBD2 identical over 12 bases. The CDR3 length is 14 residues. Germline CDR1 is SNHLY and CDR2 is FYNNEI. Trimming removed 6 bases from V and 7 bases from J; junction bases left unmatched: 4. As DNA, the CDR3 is TGTGCCAGCAGAAGACTAGCGGGAGTGAATGAGCAGTTCTTC. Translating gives CASRRLAGVNEQFF.

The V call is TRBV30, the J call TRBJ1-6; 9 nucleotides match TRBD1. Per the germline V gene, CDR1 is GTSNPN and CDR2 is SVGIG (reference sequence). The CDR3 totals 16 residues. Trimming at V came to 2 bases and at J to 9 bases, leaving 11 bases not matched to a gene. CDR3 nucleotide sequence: TGTGCCTGGAGTAGGGGACAGGGTGTGTCGACTTCACCCCTCCACTTT. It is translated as CAWSRGQGVSTSPLHF.

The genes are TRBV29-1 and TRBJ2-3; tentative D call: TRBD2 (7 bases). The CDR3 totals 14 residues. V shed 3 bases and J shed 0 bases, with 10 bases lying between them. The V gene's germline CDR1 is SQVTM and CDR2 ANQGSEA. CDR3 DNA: TGCAGCGTTGAGGGGGGGGGCAGCACAGATACGCAGTATTTT. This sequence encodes CSVEGGGSTDTQYF.

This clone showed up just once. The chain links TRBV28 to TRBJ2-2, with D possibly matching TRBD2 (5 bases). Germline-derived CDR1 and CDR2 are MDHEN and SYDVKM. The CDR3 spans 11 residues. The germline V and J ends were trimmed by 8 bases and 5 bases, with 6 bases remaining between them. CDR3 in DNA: TGTGCCAGCCGGAGGACCGGGGAGCTGTTTTTT. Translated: CASRRTGELFF.

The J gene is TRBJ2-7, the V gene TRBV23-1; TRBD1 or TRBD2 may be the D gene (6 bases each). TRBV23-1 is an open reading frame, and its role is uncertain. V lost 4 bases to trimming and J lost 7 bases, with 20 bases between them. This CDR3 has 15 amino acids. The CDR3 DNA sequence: TGCGCCAGCAGTCTTAACAGGGAGGTTTTTAGGGAGCAGTACTTC. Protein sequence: CASSLNREVFREQYF.

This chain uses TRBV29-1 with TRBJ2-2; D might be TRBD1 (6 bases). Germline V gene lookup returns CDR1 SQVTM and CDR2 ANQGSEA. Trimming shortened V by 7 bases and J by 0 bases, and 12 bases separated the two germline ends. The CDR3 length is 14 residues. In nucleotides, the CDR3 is TGCAGCGGAGGGGACAACGCGAACACCGGGGAGCTGTTTTTT. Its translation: CSGGDNANTGELFF.

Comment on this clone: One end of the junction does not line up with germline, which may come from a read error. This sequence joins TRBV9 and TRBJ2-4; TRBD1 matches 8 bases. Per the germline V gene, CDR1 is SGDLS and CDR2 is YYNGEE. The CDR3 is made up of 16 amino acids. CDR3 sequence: CASSADRGSARNIQYF. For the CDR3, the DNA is TGTGCCAGCAGCGCCGACAGGGGTTCGGCCAGAAACATTCAGTACTTC. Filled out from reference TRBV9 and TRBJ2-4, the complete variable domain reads DSGVTQTPKHLITATGQRVTLRCSPRSGDLSVYWYQQSLDQGLQFLIQYYNGEERAKGNILERFSAQQFPDLHSELNLSSLELGDSALYFCASSADRGSARNIQYFGAGTRLSVL.

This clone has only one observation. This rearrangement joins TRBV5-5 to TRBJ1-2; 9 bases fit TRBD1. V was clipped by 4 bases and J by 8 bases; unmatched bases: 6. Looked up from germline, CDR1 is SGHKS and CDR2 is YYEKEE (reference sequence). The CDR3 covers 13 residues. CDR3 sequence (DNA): TGTGCCAGCAGCCCGGACAGGGGTCGGGGCTACACCTTC. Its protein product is CASSPDRGRGYTF.